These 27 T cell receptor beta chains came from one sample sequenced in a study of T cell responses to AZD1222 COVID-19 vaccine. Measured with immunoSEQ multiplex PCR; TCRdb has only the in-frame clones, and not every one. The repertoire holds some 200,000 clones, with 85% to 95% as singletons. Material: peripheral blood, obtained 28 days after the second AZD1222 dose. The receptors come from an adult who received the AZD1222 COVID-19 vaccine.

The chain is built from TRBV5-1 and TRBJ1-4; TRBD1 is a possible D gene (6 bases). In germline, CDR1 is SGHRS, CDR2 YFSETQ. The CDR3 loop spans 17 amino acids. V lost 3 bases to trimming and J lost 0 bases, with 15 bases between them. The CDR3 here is CASSWGTRPSTNEKLFF. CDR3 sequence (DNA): TGCGCCAGCAGCTGGGGGACAAGACCTTCAACTAATGAAAAACTGTTTTTT.

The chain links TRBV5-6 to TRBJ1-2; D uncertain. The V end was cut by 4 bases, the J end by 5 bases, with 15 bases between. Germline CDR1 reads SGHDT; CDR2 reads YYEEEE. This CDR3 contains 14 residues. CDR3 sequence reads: CASSLPGVRYGYTF. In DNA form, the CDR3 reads TGTGCCAGCAGCCTACCGGGAGTTAGGTATGGCTACACCTTC.

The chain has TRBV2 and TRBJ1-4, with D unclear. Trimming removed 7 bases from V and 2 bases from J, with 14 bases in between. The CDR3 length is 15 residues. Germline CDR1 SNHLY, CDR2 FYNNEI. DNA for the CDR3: TGTGCCAGCAACTGGGCCCTTTCCACTAATGAAAAACTGTTTTTT. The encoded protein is CASNWALSTNEKLFF.

CDR3: CASSQSDPSRGYTF. The CDR3 region has the DNA TGTGCCAGCAGCCAATCGGACCCTTCTAGGGGCTACACCTTC. The V call is TRBV7-2, the J call TRBJ1-2; D not certain. The CDR3 has 14 amino acids. Germline loops: CDR1 SGHTA, CDR2 FQGNSA. V was cut by 5 bases and J by 8 bases, with 18 bases left in between.

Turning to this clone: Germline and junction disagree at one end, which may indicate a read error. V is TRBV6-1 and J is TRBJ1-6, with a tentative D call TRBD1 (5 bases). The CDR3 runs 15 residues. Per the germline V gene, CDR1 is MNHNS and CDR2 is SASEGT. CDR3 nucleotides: TGTGCCAGCAGTGAAGTGCCAGGGCCCACTTCACTCCTCCACTTT. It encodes CASSEVPGPTSLLHF.

The CDR3 reads CSVPGSYGYTF. The CDR3 DNA is TGCAGCGTTCCGGGGAGCTATGGCTACACCTTC. The chain joins TRBV29-1 to TRBJ1-2, with no clear D. CDR1 is SQVTM and CDR2 is ANQGSEA in the germline V gene. This CDR3 has 11 residues. Trimming took off 5 bases at V and 4 bases at J, with 8 bases between the two ends.

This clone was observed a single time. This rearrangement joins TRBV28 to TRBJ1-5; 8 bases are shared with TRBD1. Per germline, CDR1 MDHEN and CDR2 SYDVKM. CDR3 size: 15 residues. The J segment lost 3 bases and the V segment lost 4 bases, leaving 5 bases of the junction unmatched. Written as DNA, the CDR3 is TGTGCCAGCAGTTATCGGACAGGGCCCAATCAGCCCCAGCATTTT. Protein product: CASSYRTGPNQPQHF.

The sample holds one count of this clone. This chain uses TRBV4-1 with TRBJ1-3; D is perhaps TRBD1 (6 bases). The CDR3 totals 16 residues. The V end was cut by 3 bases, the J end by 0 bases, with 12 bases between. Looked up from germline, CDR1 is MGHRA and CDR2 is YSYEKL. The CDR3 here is CASSHPQGPSGNTIYF. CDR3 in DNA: TGCGCCAGCAGCCATCCACAGGGCCCCTCTGGAAACACCATATATTTT.

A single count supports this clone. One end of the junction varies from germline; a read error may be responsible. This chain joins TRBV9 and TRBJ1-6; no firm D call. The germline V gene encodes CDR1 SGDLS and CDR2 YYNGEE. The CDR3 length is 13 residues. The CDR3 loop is CASSVAYSSPLHF. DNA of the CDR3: TGTGCCAGCAGCGTAGCTTATAGTTCACCCCTCCACTTT.

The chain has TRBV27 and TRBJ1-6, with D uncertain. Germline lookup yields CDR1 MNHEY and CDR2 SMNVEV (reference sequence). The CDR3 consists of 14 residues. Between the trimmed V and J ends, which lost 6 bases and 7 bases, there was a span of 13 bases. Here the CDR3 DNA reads TGTGCCAGCAGATCTCAGACTGGGAATTCACCCCTCCACTTT. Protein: CASRSQTGNSPLHF.

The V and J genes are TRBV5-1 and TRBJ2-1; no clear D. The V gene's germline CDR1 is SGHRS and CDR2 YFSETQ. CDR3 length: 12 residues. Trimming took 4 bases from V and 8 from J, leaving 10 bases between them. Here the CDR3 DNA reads TGCGCCAGCAGCCTTCCTACGGATGAGCAGTTCTTC. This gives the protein CASSLPTDEQFF.

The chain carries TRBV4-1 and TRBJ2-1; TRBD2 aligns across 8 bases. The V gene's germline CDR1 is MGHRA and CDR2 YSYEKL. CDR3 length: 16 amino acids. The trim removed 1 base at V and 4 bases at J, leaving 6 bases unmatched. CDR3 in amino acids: CASSQVGAGGYNEQFF. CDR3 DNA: TGCGCCAGCAGCCAAGTGGGGGCGGGGGGATACAATGAGCAGTTCTTC.

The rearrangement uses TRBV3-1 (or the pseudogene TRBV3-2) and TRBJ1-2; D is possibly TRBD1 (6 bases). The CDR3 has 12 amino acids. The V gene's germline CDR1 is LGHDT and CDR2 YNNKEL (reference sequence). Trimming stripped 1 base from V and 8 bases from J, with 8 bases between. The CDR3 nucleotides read TGTGCCAGCAGCCAAGGGGGGCGCGGCTACACCTTC. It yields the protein CASSQGGRGYTF.

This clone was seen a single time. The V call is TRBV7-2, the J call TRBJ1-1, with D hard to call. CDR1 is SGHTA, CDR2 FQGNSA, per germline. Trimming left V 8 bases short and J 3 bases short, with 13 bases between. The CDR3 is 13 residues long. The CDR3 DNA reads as TGTGCCAGCTGTTTGGGCGGGTACACTGAAGCTTTCTTT. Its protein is CASCLGGYTEAFF.

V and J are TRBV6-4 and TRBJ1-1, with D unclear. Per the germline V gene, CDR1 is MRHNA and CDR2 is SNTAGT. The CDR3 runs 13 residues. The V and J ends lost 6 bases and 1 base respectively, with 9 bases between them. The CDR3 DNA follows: TGTGCCAGCAGCCCCGAGGAGAACACTGAAGCTTTCTTT. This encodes CASSPEENTEAFF.

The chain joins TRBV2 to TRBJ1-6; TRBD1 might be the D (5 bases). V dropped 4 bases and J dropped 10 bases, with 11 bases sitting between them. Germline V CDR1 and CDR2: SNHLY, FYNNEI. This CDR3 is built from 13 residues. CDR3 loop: CASSGQGGSPLHF. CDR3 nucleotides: TGTGCCAGCAGTGGTCAGGGAGGCTCACCCCTCCACTTT.

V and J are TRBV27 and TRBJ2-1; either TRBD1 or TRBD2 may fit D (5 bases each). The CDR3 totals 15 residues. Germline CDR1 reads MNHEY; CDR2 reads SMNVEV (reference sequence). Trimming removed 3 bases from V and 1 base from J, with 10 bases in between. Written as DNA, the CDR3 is TGTGCCAGCAGTTTCCGGGGCCCGTCCTACAATGAGCAGTTCTTC. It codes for CASSFRGPSYNEQFF.

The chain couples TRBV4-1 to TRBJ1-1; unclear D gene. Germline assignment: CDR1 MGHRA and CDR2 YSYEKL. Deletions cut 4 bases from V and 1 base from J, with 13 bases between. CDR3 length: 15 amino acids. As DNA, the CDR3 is TGCGCCAGCAGCCTCCCGGTGAGGCGGAACACTGAAGCTTTCTTT. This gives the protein CASSLPVRRNTEAFF.

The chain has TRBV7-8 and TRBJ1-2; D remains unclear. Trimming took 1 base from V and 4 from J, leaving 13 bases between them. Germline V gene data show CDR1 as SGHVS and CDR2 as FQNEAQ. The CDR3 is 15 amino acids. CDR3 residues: CASSLEPSPLYGYTF. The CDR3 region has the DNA TGTGCCAGCAGCTTAGAGCCTTCCCCCCTCTATGGCTACACCTTC.

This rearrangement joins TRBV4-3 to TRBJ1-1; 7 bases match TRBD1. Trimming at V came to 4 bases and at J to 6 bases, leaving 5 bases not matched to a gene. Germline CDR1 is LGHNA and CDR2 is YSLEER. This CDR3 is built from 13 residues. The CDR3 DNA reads TGCGCCAGCAGCCTAACCCAGGGGGCTGAAGCTTTCTTT. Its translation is CASSLTQGAEAFF.

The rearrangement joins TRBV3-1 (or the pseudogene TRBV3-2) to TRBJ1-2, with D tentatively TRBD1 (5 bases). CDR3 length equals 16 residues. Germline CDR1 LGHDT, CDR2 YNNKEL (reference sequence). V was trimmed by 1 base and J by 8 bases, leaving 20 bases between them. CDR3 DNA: TGTGCCAGCAGCCAAGCCCGGAGGGGCTCGACGGAAGGCTACACCTTC. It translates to CASSQARRGSTEGYTF.

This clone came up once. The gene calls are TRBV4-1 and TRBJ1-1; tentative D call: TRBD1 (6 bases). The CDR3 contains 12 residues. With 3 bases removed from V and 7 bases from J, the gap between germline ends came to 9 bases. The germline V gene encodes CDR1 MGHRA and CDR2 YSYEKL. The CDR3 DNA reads TGCGCCAGCAGCCACGCGGACAGTGAAGCTTTCTTT. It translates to CASSHADSEAFF.

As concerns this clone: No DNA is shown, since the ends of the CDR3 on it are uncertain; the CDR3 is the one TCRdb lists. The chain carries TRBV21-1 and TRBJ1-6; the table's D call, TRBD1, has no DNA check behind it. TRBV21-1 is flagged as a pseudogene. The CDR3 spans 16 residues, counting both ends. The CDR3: CASSWATGTRNSPLHF.

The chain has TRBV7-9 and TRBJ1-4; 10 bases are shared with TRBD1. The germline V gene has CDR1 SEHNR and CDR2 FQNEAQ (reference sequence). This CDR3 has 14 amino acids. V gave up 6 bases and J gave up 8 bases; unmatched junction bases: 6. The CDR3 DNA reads TGTGCCAGCAGTCCGGGACAGGGGCCCGAAAAACTGTTTTTT. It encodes CASSPGQGPEKLFF.

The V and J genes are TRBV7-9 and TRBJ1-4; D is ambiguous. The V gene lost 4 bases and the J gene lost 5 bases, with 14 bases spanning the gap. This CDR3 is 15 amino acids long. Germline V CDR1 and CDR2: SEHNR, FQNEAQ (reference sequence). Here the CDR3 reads CASSSPSGRNEKLFF. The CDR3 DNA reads TGTGCCAGCAGCTCCCCTTCCGGGCGGAATGAAAAACTGTTTTTT.

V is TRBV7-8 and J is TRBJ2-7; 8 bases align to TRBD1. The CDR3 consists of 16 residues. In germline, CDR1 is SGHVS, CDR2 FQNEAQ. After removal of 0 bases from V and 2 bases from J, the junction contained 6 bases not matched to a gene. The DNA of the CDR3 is TGTGCCAGCAGCTTAGCGCCAGGGGGCATCGCCTACGAGCAGTACTTC. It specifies CASSLAPGGIAYEQYF.

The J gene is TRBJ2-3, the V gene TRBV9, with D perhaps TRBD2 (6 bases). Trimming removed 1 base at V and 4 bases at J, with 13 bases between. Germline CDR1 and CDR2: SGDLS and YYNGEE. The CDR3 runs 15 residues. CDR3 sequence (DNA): TGTGCCAGCAGCGTACAGGGCTCGGGGGCAGATACGCAGTATTTT. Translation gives CASSVQGSGADTQYF.